One and the same sample provided the 13 T cell receptor beta chains below, sequenced in a study of neoadjuvant anti-PD-1 for oral cavity cancer. Generated by immunoSEQ multiplex PCR, the TCRdb table keeps only in-frame clones and is missing some. The profile covers about 15,000 clones, with just over 65% appearing a single time and approximately 2.2% taken by the ten largest. This specimen was PBMCs, taken before nivolumab (anti-PD-1) treatment. These receptors all come from a person between 40 and 80 years old with oral cavity squamous cell carcinoma.

The chain employs TRBV30 and TRBJ2-7; possibly TRBD1 for D (5 bases). The CDR3 loop spans 17 amino acids. V lost 8 bases, J lost 0 bases, and 26 bases lay in between. Germline values: CDR1 GTSNPN, CDR2 SVGIG (reference sequence). For the CDR3, the DNA is TGTGCCACCCAAGGCGGTCAGGGCTTAACACGCTCCTACGAGCAGTACTTC. Protein: CATQGGQGLTRSYEQYF.

The gene calls are TRBV11-1 and TRBJ2-1, with 8 bases lining up with TRBD2. The junction had 11 bases not matched to a gene; V was cut back by 0 bases and J by 7 bases. This CDR3 is 17 amino acids long. Germline CDR1 is SGHAT and CDR2 is FQDESV (reference sequence). CDR3 protein: CASSLAISGTYGNEQFF. CDR3 in DNA: TGTGCCAGCAGCTTAGCTATTAGCGGGACCTATGGTAATGAGCAGTTCTTC.

The chain links TRBV7-6 to TRBJ2-5; D gene uncertain. CDR1 SGHVS and CDR2 FNYEAQ come from the germline V gene. The CDR3 length is 12 residues. V was clipped by 0 bases and J by 5 bases, with 4 bases between them. In DNA form, the CDR3 reads TGTGCCAGCAGCTTAGCCGGCGAGACCCAGTACTTC. It specifies CASSLAGETQYF.

The chain uses TRBV27 and TRBJ2-7; 16 bases align to TRBD2. Trimming cost V 0 bases and J 2 bases; bases outside gene matches: 7. Germline-derived CDR1 and CDR2 are MNHEY and SMNVEV (reference sequence). This CDR3 region has 19 residues. Here the CDR3 reads CASSLSQTGTSGRAYEQYF. The CDR3 coding sequence is TGTGCCAGCAGTTTATCCCAGACCGGGACTAGCGGGAGGGCCTACGAGCAGTACTTC.

This clone turned up a few times. The rearrangement uses TRBV5-1 and TRBJ2-3; tentative D call: TRBD1 (5 bases). This CDR3 contains 15 residues. Germline-derived CDR1 and CDR2 are SGHRS and YFSETQ. The germline V and J ends were trimmed by 2 bases and 0 bases, with 10 bases remaining between them. The CDR3, as DNA: TGCGCCAGCAGCTTTACAGGCCCTAGCACAGATACGCAGTATTTT. It is translated as CASSFTGPSTDTQYF.

The CDR3 DNA is TGTGCCAGCAGCTTGAACATAGTAGTCTCTGGGGCCAACGTCCTGACTTTC. Translated: CASSLNIVVSGANVLTF. This chain uses TRBV5-8 with TRBJ2-6; D is unclear. The CDR3 length is 17 residues. Between the trimmed V and J ends, which lost 1 base and 0 bases, there was a span of 11 bases. The germline gives CDR1 SGHTS, CDR2 YDEGEE. The variable domain in full, completed from reference TRBV5-8 and TRBJ2-6, reads EAGVTQSPTHLIKTRGQQATLRCSPISGHTSVYWYQQALGLGLQFLLWYDEGEERNRGNFPPRFSGRQFPNYSSELNVNALELEDSALYLCASSLNIVVSGANVLTFGAGSRLTVL.

The rearrangement uses TRBV6-5 and TRBJ2-3, with unresolved D. Per the germline V gene, CDR1 is MNHEY and CDR2 is SVGAGI. This CDR3 contains 14 residues. V lost 2 bases to trimming and J lost 9 bases, with 15 bases between them. CDR3 amino acids: CASSYEVLTLTQYF. As DNA, the CDR3 is TGTGCCAGCAGTTACGAGGTCCTCACGTTGACGCAGTATTTT.

The V call is TRBV13, the J call TRBJ2-3; possible D gene TRBD1, 6 bases. The V gene lost 5 bases and the J gene lost 6 bases, with 21 bases spanning the gap. Germline CDR1 is PRHDT and CDR2 is FYEKMQ (reference sequence). The CDR3 length is 16 residues. The CDR3 here is CASSETGVRSGDTQYF. The DNA of the CDR3 is TGTGCCAGCAGCGAGACAGGCGTTCGGTCGGGGGATACGCAGTATTTT.

The chain uses TRBV21-1 and TRBJ2-3; the table's D gene call, TRBD2, was not cross checked with the DNA. TRBV21-1 is classified as a pseudogene. CDR3 length: 17 amino acids. CDR3 sequence: CASSNLAGETSTDTQYF. The CDR3 bases are TGTGCCAGCAGCAATCTAGCGGGGGAGACGAGCACAGATACGCAGTATTTT.

The chain carries TRBV9 and TRBJ2-7; the D gene is possibly TRBD1 (6 bases). The CDR3 loop spans 15 amino acids. Trimming removed 4 bases at V and 3 bases at J, with 17 bases between. Germline loops: CDR1 SGDLS, CDR2 YYNGEE. The CDR3 spells CASSRSPTGGYEQYF. The DNA of the CDR3 is TGTGCCAGCAGCCGAAGTCCGACAGGTGGCTACGAGCAGTACTTC.

The chain couples TRBV6-5 to TRBJ1-4; the D gene is possibly TRBD1 (5 bases). V was cut by 5 bases and J by 6 bases, with 13 bases left in between. The CDR3 totals 14 residues. Per germline, CDR1 MNHEY and CDR2 SVGAGI. For the CDR3, the DNA is TGTGCCAGCAGTCGAGGGACGGGCTATGAAAAACTGTTTTTT. This gives the protein CASSRGTGYEKLFF.

J is TRBJ2-5 and V is TRBV10-1, with TRBD2 identical over 7 bases. J gave up 1 base and V 0 bases, and 5 bases lay outside the gene matches. The germline V gene encodes CDR1 WNHNN and CDR2 SYGVQD (reference sequence). CDR3 length: 16 residues. The CDR3 DNA reads TGCGCCAGCAGTGAGTCGAAGGCTAGCGGCCAAGAGACCCAGTACTTC. Its protein product is CASSESKASGQETQYF.

The rearrangement links TRBV12-5 to TRBJ2-3; 10 bases match TRBD2. V was pared by 4 bases and J by 2 bases, with 3 bases of the junction left unmatched. Germline loops: CDR1 LGHNT, CDR2 FRNRAP. This CDR3 region has 15 residues. This CDR3 reads CASGYSGGVTDTQYF. The DNA of the CDR3 is TGTGCTAGTGGTTACAGCGGGGGGGTCACAGATACGCAGTATTTT.